The rows below give T cell receptor beta chains drawn from one sample of a study of T cell repertoires in cytomegalovirus infection. TCRdb passed the reads through MiXCR, listing each CDR3 protein once. The sample has about 200,000 distinct CDR3 sequences, 9.5% seen once. The source material was PBMCs. The receptor set was obtained from a human donor in good health (CMV status not recorded). Some clones in this sample may be carry-over from other donors' samples. The CDR3 runs from the conserved cysteine through the conserved F or W. The D gene is left open where the match is weak. Rows may omit the clone size; those that give it use once, few, many or a size class.

TRBD1,TRBV6-2/TRBV6-3,TRBJ1-1,few,TGTGCCAGCAGAAGGACAGGGATGTTACTGAAGGCTTTCTTT,CASRRTGMLLKAFF
TRBD1,TRBV28,TRBJ2-3,-,TGTGCCAGCCCCAGGCCGGGGACAGGGGTGGTTGATACGCAGTATTTT,CASPRPGTGVVDTQYF
-,TRBV7-2,TRBJ1-1,many,TGTGCCAGCAGCCTGACCGGACCCGGAGACACTGAAGCTTTCTTT,CASSLTGPGDTEAFF
TRBD1,TRBV4-3,TRBJ1-4,-,TGCGCCAGCACCGAGGACAGGGGAGGTGAAAAACTGTTTTTT,CASTEDRGGEKLFF
-,TRBV11-2,TRBJ2-3,few,TGTGCCAGCAGCTTAGATACTACGATGGGCACAGATACGCAGTATTTT,CASSLDTTMGTDTQYF
-,TRBV29-1,TRBJ1-1,few,TGCAGCGTTGAAGACCACCCGGGGAACACTGAAGCTTTCTTT,CSVEDHPGNTEAFF
TRBD1,TRBV10-2,TRBJ1-5,few,TGCGCCAGCAGGCCCGGGACAGGGAATCAGCCCCAGCATTTT,CASRPGTGNQPQHF
TRBD2,TRBV12-3/TRBV12-4,TRBJ2-1,-,TGTGCCAGCAGTCCGGGACTAACCTACAATGAGCAGTTCTTC,CASSPGLTYNEQFF
-,TRBV7-2,TRBJ1-1,many,TGTGCCAGCAGGTCGGATACAGTGAACACTGAAGCTTTCTTT,CASRSDTVNTEAFF
-,TRBV2,TRBJ2-7,many,TGTGCCAGCAGACTAACAGGTACCGCCTACGAGCAGTACTTC,CASRLTGTAYEQYF
-,TRBV5-5,TRBJ2-5,-,TGTGCCAGCAGCTTCGCCCCCTTAGGGGAGACCCAGTACTTC,CASSFAPLGETQYF
TRBD2,TRBV7-6,TRBJ2-3,-,TGTGCCAGCAGCTTGACTAGCGTGGAGACGCAGTATTTT,CASSLTSVETQYF
TRBD1,TRBV6-6,TRBJ2-1,many,TGTGCCAGCAGTTATGGACAGGGGTGGAATGAGCAGTTCTTC,CASSYGQGWNEQFF
-,TRBV10-3,TRBJ2-3,-,TGTGCCATCAGTGAGTCAACTAGCCCACTCACAGATACGCAGTATTTT,CAISESTSPLTDTQYF
TRBD1,TRBV29-1,TRBJ1-1,few,TGCAGCGTTCAGGGGGCGCGGGACACTGAAGCTTTCTTT,CSVQGARDTEAFF
TRBD1,TRBV7-9,TRBJ2-4,many,TGTGCCAGCAGCTTGACAGGGAGTCAGGGGCCAGGAATCGCCAAAAACATTCAGTACTTC,CASSLTGSQGPGIAKNIQYF
-,TRBV5-4,TRBJ1-2,many,TGTGCCAGCAGCGCCGGGACATCCTCTAACTATGGCTACACCTTC,CASSAGTSSNYGYTF